This TCR beta chain was profiled in a study of cytomegalovirus exposure and HLA in healthy donors. Whole-study context: Across some 400 genotyped donors, about 86% landed in the Caucasian-associated ancestry cluster.

PCR used 60 Vbeta primers and 13 Jbeta primers. Assay used: immunoSEQ multiplex PCR; TCRdb lists only in-frame clones, some missing. Among 150,000 to 200,000 clones listed, roughly 83% were seen once. General study results and limits: Through in vitro validation, three CMV-associated chains were shown to be specific for CMV antigens. Earlier analysis found most TCR beta V segments productive about 90% or about 30% of the time.

About this clone: Its antigen is unknown.

The CDR3 consists of 15 residues. Germline lookup yields CDR1 MNHNS and CDR2 SASEGT. Unmatched junction bases numbered 7, after V lost 7 bases and J lost 0 bases. The chain couples TRBV6-1 to TRBJ2-3; 7 bases map to TRBD2. The TCR was taken from a boy under 18 in good health and CMV-seronegative. The sample consisted of PBMCs. In DNA form, the CDR3 reads TGTGCCAGCAAATTAATTAGCGGGAGCACAGATACGCAGTATTTT. Its translation: CASKLISGSTDTQYF.